The clone carrying this TCR beta chain showed up just once. Its cognate antigen is unknown. The V gene lost 2 bases and the J gene lost 4 bases, with 8 bases spanning the gap. This CDR3 has 13 amino acids. This sample is drawn from a study of T cell responses to AZD1222 COVID-19 vaccine. Regarding the study as a whole: Clonal diversity was possibly underestimated, and white British individuals and females predominated among donors. Vaccine-associated CD4 TCRs spanned spike, dominant at 160-218 and 743-854. Reportedly, nearly half of unique spike TCRs recognized epitopes outside B.1.351/B.1.1.7 mutations. No repertoire was sampled before or during the peak T cell response, only after it.

Assay used: immunoSEQ multiplex PCR; TCRdb lists only in-frame clones, some missing. The sample lists over 50,000 clones; about four fifths were seen once. The chain recombines TRBV12-3 or TRBV12-4 with TRBJ1-2; D gene unclear. The TCR comes from an adult who received the AZD1222 COVID-19 vaccine. This material consisted of peripheral blood, taken 28 days after the second AZD1222 dose. The CDR3 DNA reads as TGTGCCAGCAGTTTATCGGAGGGCTATGGCTACACCTTC. It translates to CASSLSEGYGYTF.